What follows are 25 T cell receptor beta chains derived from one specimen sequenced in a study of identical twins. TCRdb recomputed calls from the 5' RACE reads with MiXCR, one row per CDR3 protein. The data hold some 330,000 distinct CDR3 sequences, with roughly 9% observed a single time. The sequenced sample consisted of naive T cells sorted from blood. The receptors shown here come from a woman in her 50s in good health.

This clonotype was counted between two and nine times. The CDR3 coding sequence is TGCGCCACCCAAAGCGGGAGTATTGCAGATACGCAGTATTTT. It specifies CATQSGSIADTQYF. The chain combines TRBV10-2 with TRBJ2-3; TRBD2 aligns across 8 bases. The V and J ends lost 10 bases and 4 bases, in that order; junction bases with no gene match: 10. This CDR3 is built from 14 residues. Germline V gene sequence: CDR1 WSHSY, CDR2 SAAADI.

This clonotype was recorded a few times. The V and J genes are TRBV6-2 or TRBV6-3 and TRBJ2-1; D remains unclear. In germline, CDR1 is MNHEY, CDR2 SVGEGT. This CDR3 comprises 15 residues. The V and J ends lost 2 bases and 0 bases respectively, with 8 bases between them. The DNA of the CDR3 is TGTGCCAGCAGTTACATAGGACCCTCCTACAATGAGCAGTTCTTC. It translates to CASSYIGPSYNEQFF.

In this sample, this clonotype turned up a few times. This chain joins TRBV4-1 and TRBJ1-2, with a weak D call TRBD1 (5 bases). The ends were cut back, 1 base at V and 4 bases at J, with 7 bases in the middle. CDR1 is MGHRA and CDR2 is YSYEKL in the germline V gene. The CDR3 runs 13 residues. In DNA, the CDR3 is TGCGCCAGCAGCCAAGTGGGACCCTATGGCTACACCTTC. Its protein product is CASSQVGPYGYTF.

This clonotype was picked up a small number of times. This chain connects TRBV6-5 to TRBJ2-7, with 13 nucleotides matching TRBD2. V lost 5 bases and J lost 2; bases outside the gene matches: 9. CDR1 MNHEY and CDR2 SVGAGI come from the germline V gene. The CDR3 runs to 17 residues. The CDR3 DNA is TGTGCCAGCAGTCCAAGAACGGGACTAGCGGGGACCTACGAGCAGTACTTC. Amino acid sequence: CASSPRTGLAGTYEQYF.

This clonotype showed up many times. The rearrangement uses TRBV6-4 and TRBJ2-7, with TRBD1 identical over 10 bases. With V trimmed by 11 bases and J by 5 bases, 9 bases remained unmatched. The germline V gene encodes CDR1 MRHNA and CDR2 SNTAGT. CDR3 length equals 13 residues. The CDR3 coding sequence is TGTGCCCCCAGAGACAGGGGGCGACACGAGCAGTACGTC. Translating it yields CAPRDRGRHEQYV.

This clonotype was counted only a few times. CDR3 in DNA: TGCGCCAGCAGCCTGGCGCAGGGAAGGACCTACGAGCAGTACTTC. This sequence encodes CASSLAQGRTYEQYF. The chain uses TRBV5-1 and TRBJ2-7; a weak D match, TRBD1 (5 bases). CDR3 length: 15 amino acids. V was clipped by 4 bases and J by 2 bases, with 16 bases between them. Germline values: CDR1 SGHRS, CDR2 YFSETQ.

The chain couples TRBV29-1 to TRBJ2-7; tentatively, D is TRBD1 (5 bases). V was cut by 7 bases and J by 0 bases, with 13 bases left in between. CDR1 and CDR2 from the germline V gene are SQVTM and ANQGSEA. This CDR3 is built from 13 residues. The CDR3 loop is CSALDNSSYEQYF. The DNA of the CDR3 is TGCAGCGCCTTGGACAATAGCTCCTACGAGCAGTACTTC.

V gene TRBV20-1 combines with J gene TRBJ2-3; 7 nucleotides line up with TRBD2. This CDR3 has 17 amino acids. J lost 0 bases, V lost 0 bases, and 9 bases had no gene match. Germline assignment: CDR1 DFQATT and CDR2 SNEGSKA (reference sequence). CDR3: CSARDWTRVTSTDTQYF. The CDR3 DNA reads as TGCAGTGCTAGAGATTGGACTAGAGTGACTAGCACAGATACGCAGTATTTT.

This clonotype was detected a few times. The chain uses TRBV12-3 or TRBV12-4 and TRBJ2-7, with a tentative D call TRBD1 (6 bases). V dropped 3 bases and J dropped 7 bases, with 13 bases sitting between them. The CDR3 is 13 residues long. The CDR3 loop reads CASSLGDTLEQYF. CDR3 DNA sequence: TGTGCCAGCAGTTTGGGGGACACTTTGGAGCAGTACTTC.

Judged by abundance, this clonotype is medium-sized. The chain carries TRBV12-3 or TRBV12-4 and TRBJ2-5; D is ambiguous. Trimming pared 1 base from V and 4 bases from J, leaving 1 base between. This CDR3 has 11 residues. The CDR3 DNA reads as TGTGCCAGCAGTTTAGGAGAGACCCAGTACTTC. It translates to CASSLGETQYF.

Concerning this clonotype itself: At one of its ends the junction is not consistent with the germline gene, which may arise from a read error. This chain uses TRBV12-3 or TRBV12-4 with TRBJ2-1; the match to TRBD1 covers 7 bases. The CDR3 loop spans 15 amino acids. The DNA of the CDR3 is TGTCCCAGCAGTTTATTGCAGGGGGCCTACAATGAGCAGTTCTTC. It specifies CPSSLLQGAYNEQFF.

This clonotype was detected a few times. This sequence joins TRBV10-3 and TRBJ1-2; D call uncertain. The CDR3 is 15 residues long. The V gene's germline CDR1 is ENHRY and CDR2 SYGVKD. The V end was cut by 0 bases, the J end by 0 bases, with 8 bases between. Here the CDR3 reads CAISESAGANYGYTF. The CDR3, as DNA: TGTGCCATCAGTGAGTCCGCAGGAGCTAACTATGGCTACACCTTC.

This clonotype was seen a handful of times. The CDR3 DNA reads TGCAGTGCTACTAGCGGGAGGGGCAATGAGCAGTTCTTC. Translation: CSATSGRGNEQFF. The chain employs TRBV20-1 and TRBJ2-1, with 12 bases fitting TRBD2. CDR3 length equals 13 residues. The germline CDR1 and CDR2 sequences are DFQATT and SNEGSKA (reference sequence). V shed 4 bases and J 6 bases; nucleotides not matched to a gene: 1.

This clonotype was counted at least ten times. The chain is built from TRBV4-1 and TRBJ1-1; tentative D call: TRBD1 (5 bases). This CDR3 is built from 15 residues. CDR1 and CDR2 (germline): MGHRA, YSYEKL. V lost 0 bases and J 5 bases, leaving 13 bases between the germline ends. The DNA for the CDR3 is TGCGCCAGCAGCCAAGAGGGTCGTGGGGGGACTGAAGCTTTCTTT. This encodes CASSQEGRGGTEAFF.

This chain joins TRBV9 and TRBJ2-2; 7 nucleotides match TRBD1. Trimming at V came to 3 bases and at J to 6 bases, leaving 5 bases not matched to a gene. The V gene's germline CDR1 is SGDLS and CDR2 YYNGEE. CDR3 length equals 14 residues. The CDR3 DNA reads TGTGCCAGCAGCGCAGGGGGATGGTCCGGGGAGCTGTTTTTT. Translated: CASSAGGWSGELFF. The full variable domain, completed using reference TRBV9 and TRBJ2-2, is DSGVTQTPKHLITATGQRVTLRCSPRSGDLSVYWYQQSLDQGLQFLIQYYNGEERAKGNILERFSAQQFPDLHSELNLSSLELGDSALYFCASSAGGWSGELFFGEGSRLTVL.

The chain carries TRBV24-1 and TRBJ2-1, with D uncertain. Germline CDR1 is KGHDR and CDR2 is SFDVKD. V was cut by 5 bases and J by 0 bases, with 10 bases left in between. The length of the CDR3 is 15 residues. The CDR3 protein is CATSAIWSSYNEQFF. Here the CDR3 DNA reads TGTGCCACCAGTGCGATCTGGAGCTCCTACAATGAGCAGTTCTTC.

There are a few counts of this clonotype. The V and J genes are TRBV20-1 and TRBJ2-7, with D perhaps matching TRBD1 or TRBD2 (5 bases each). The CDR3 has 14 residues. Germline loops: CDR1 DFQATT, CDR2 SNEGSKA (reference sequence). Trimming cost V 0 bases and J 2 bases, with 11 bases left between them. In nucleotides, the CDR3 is TGCAGTGCTAGAGAAGGGGACGGGGCCTACGAGCAGTACTTC. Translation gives CSAREGDGAYEQYF.

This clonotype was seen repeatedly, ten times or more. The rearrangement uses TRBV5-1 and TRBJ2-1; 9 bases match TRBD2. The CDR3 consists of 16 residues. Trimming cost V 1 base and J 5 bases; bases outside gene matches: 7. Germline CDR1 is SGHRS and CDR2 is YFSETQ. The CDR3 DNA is TGCGCCAGCAGCTTGACGAGAGCGGGAGGAAACAATGAGCAGTTCTTC. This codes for CASSLTRAGGNNEQFF.

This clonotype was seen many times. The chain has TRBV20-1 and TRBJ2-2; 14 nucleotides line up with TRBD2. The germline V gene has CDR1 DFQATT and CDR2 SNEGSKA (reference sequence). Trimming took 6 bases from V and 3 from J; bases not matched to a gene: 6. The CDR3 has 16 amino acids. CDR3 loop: CSARPGLAGDTGELFF. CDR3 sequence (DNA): TGCAGTGCAAGGCCGGGACTAGCGGGGGACACCGGGGAGCTGTTTTTT.

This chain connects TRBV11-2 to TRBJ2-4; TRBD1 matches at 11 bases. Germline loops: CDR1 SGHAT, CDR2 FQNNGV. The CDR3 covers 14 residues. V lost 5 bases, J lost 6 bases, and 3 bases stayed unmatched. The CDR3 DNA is TGTGCCAGCAGCCCAGGGACAGGGGGAAACATTCAGTACTTC. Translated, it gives CASSPGTGGNIQYF.

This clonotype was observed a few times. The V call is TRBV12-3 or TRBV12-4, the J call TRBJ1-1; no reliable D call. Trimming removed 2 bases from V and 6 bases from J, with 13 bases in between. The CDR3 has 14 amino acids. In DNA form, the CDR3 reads TGTGCCAGCAGTTTATTGTGGTCGGAGGCTGAAGCTTTCTTT. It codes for CASSLLWSEAEAFF.

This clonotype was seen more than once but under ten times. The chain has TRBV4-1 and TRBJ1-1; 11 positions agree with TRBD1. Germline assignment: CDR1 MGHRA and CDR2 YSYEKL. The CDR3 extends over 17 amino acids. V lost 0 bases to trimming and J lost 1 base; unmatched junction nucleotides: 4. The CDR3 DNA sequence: TGCGCCAGCAGCCAAGATATCGGGACAGGGGGGAACACTGAAGCTTTCTTT. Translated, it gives CASSQDIGTGGNTEAFF.

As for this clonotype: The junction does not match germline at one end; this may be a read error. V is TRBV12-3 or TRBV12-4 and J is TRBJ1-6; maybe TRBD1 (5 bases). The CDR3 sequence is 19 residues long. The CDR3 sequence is CASNPGDRGRNHYSSPLHF. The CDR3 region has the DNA TGTGCCAGCAATCCGGGGGACCGGGGACGCAATCACTATAGTTCACCCCTCCACTTT.

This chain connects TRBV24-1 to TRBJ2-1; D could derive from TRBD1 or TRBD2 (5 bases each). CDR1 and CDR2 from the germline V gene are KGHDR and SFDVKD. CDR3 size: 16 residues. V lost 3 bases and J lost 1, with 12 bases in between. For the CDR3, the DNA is TGTGCCACCAGTGATCCCTCCGGGACGTCCTACAATGAGCAGTTCTTC. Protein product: CATSDPSGTSYNEQFF.

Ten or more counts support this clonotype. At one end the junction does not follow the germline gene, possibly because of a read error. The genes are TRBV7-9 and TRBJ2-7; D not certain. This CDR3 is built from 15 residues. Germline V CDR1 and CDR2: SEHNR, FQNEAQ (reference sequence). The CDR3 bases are TGTGCCAGCAGCCCGTTGGGTATCATATCCTCCGAGCAGTACTTC. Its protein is CASSPLGIISSEQYF.